Each of the 24 T cell receptor beta chains below was sequenced from the same sample in a study of response to subunit inactivated influenza vaccine. TCRdb passed the RT-PCR reads through MiXCR, listing each CDR3 protein once. The sample gives 550,000 to 600,000 distinct CDR3 sequences, 12% of which show up once; roughly a tenth is in the top ten. The starting material was PBMCs from blood, obtained on the day of vaccination. These receptors were obtained from a man between 45 and 60 years old who received an inactivated influenza vaccine.

The chain couples TRBV6-5 to TRBJ2-5; 11 bases are shared with TRBD1. J gave up 6 bases and V 4 bases, and 4 bases lay outside the gene matches. CDR1 is MNHEY, CDR2 SVGAGI, per germline. The CDR3 contains 14 residues. This CDR3 is CASSFGTGGKTQYF. CDR3 in DNA: TGTGCCAGCAGTTTTGGGACAGGGGGAAAGACCCAGTACTTC.

This clonotype was detected only a few times. The V and J genes are TRBV9 and TRBJ2-1; D not certain. Trimming removed 0 bases at V and 1 base at J, with 8 bases between. The CDR3 covers 15 residues. The V gene's germline CDR1 is SGDLS and CDR2 YYNGEE. The CDR3: CASSVGLGSYNEQFF. Written as DNA, the CDR3 is TGTGCCAGCAGCGTAGGATTGGGGTCCTACAATGAGCAGTTCTTC.

Only a few counts were recorded for this clonotype. Written as DNA, the CDR3 is TGCAGCGTTGGGTCTCCGCGGGGCGGATCTAACTATGGCTACACCTTC. Translated, it gives CSVGSPRGGSNYGYTF. This rearrangement joins TRBV29-1 to TRBJ1-2, with D possibly TRBD1 on 5 matching bases. The CDR3 spans 16 residues. The V gene's germline CDR1 is SQVTM and CDR2 ANQGSEA. Trimming took off 4 bases at V and 0 bases at J, with 18 bases between the two ends.

This clonotype turned up a few times. The rearrangement joins TRBV20-1 to TRBJ2-7, with TRBD2 identical over 10 bases. CDR1 DFQATT and CDR2 SNEGSKA come from the germline V gene (reference sequence). The length of the CDR3 is 15 residues. With 3 bases clipped from V and 2 bases from J, the junction kept 7 bases outside the gene matches. In DNA form, the CDR3 reads TGCAGTGCTAGTCGGACTAGCGGTTCCACCTACGAGCAGTACTTC. Encoded protein: CSASRTSGSTYEQYF.

In this sample, this clonotype turned up a few times. The chain joins TRBV5-5 to TRBJ2-1, with 7 nucleotides matching TRBD1. The CDR3 is made up of 12 amino acids. The V segment lost 4 bases and the J segment 10 bases; nucleotides outside the gene matches: 5. CDR1 is SGHKS and CDR2 is YYEKEE in the germline V gene (reference sequence). This chain's CDR3 is CASSPLDREQFF. CDR3 bases: TGTGCCAGCAGCCCCCTGGACAGGGAGCAGTTCTTC.

This clonotype appeared many times. The V gene is TRBV20-1, the J gene TRBJ2-7; 7 nucleotides align to TRBD1. Germline CDR1 is DFQATT and CDR2 is SNEGSKA (reference sequence). V dropped 6 bases and J dropped 5; count of bases not matched to a gene: 7. The CDR3 is made up of 12 amino acids. The CDR3 coding sequence is TGCAGTGCCCGAAGACAGGGAGACGAGCAGTACTTC. Protein product: CSARRQGDEQYF.

Only a few counts were recorded for this clonotype. The V and J genes are TRBV12-3 or TRBV12-4 and TRBJ2-7, with 11 bases fitting TRBD2. The length of the CDR3 is 15 residues. V lost 3 bases and J lost 1; bases outside the gene matches: 2. The CDR3 coding sequence is TGTGCCAGCAGTTTCCGACTAGCGGGGTCCTACGAGCAGTACTTC. It codes for CASSFRLAGSYEQYF.

The rearrangement links TRBV20-1 to TRBJ2-1; TRBD1 matches at 8 bases. Germline-derived CDR1 and CDR2 are DFQATT and SNEGSKA (reference sequence). The CDR3 has 14 amino acids. The V and J ends lost 6 bases and 4 bases, in that order; junction bases with no gene match: 8. The CDR3 loop reads CSAPGQGLYNEQFF. CDR3 in DNA: TGCAGTGCGCCCGGACAGGGATTATACAATGAGCAGTTCTTC.

This chain joins TRBV4-2 and TRBJ2-1, with 7 bases that match TRBD2. This CDR3 is built from 16 residues. Germline lookup yields CDR1 LGHNA and CDR2 YNFKEQ. V shed 2 bases, J shed 0 bases, and the junction held 4 bases outside the gene matches. The CDR3 is CASSQLAESSYNEQFF. The CDR3 DNA is TGTGCCAGCAGCCAACTAGCGGAGAGCTCCTACAATGAGCAGTTCTTC.

This chain joins TRBV29-1 and TRBJ2-4, with D unresolved. Between the trimmed V and J ends, which lost 4 bases and 3 bases, there was a span of 7 bases. This CDR3 is built from 12 residues. CDR1 and CDR2 (germline): SQVTM, ANQGSEA. The DNA for the CDR3 is TGCAGCGTTGCTACGGTCAAAAACATTCAGTACTTC. Its translation is CSVATVKNIQYF.

The rearrangement uses TRBV25-1 and TRBJ2-7; D is perhaps TRBD2 (5 bases). The germline gives CDR1 MGHDK, CDR2 SYGVNS. The germline V and J ends were trimmed by 0 bases and 7 bases, with 10 bases remaining between them. CDR3 length equals 13 residues. The CDR3 region is CASSEYIRGEQYF. The DNA of the CDR3 is TGTGCCAGCAGTGAATATATTCGCGGGGAGCAGTACTTC.

The chain carries TRBV9 and TRBJ2-7; maybe TRBD1 (6 bases). This CDR3 contains 14 residues. V lost 4 bases and J 4 bases, leaving 15 bases between the germline ends. Germline values: CDR1 SGDLS, CDR2 YYNGEE. The DNA for the CDR3 is TGTGCCAGCAGCTCCGAGGGGGTATCTTACGAGCAGTACTTC. Its translation: CASSSEGVSYEQYF.

This clonotype was counted a few times. V usage is TRBV18 and J usage is TRBJ2-7; possible D gene TRBD1, 5 bases. The germline V and J ends were trimmed by 3 bases and 4 bases, with 13 bases remaining between them. Germline V gene data show CDR1 as KGHSH and CDR2 as LQKENI. This CDR3 comprises 14 residues. The CDR3 spells CASSPGRNYYEQYF. The CDR3 DNA reads as TGTGCCAGCTCACCGGGGCGGAACTATTACGAGCAGTACTTC.

This clonotype was picked up many times. The chain links TRBV12-3 or TRBV12-4 to TRBJ2-2; no reliable D call. The CDR3 spans 15 residues. V was cut by 6 bases and J by 2 bases, with 13 bases left in between. The CDR3 reads CASRYRVSNTGELFF. The DNA of the CDR3 is TGTGCCAGCAGATACAGAGTCTCCAACACCGGGGAGCTGTTTTTT.

This clonotype has a count of ten or more. V gene TRBV5-6 combines with J gene TRBJ2-2, with D maybe TRBD2 (6 bases). Trimming took off 3 bases at V and 2 bases at J, with 11 bases between the two ends. The CDR3 loop spans 15 amino acids. Germline V gives CDR1 SGHDT, CDR2 YYEEEE. Written as DNA, the CDR3 is TGTGCCAGCAGCTGGGGACTGATCAACACCGGGGAGCTGTTTTTT. It codes for CASSWGLINTGELFF. Full variable domain (missing parts from reference TRBV5-6 and TRBJ2-2): DAGVTQSPTHLIKTRGQQVTLRCSPKSGHDTVSWYQQALGQGPQFIFQYYEEEERQRGNFPDRFSGHQFPNYSSELNVNALLLGDSALYLCASSWGLINTGELFFGEGSRLTVL.

The chain joins TRBV7-8 to TRBJ2-7; either TRBD1 or TRBD2 may fit D (5 bases each). This CDR3 has 15 amino acids. CDR1 and CDR2 from the germline V gene are SGHVS and FQNEAQ. Trimming cost V 1 base and J 3 bases, with 13 bases left between them. DNA of the CDR3: TGTGCCAGCAGCTTAGGGACCGGGACCTACTACGAGCAGTACTTC. This sequence encodes CASSLGTGTYYEQYF.

In this sample, this clonotype turned up a few times. The chain joins TRBV5-6 to TRBJ2-2; D is possibly TRBD2 (6 bases). The germline V gene has CDR1 SGHDT and CDR2 YYEEEE. V lost 0 bases and J 4 bases, leaving 13 bases between the germline ends. The CDR3 is 16 residues long. This CDR3 is CASSLGWQGGTGELFF. The CDR3 DNA follows: TGTGCCAGCAGCTTGGGCTGGCAGGGAGGCACCGGGGAGCTGTTTTTT.

The chain links TRBV6-5 to TRBJ2-5; D is uncertain. Per germline, CDR1 MNHEY and CDR2 SVGAGI. The CDR3 loop spans 14 amino acids. The V end lost 0 bases, the J end lost 1 base, and 6 bases lay between the germline ends. This chain's CDR3 is CASSYSLSQETQYF. DNA of the CDR3: TGTGCCAGCAGTTACTCGCTAAGCCAAGAGACCCAGTACTTC.

A few counts support this clonotype. The rearrangement joins TRBV6-2 or TRBV6-3 to TRBJ2-5; maybe TRBD2 (5 bases). This CDR3 comprises 13 residues. Germline CDR1 is MNHEY and CDR2 is SVGEGT. The V and J ends lost 1 base and 2 bases respectively, with 5 bases between them. The CDR3 region has the DNA TGTGCCAGCAGTTACTGGGAGCAAGAGACCCAGTACTTC. It specifies CASSYWEQETQYF.

This clonotype was recorded a few times. The DNA of the CDR3 is TGTGCCAGCAGCGGAATCAGGGCAGGGATTTCTTCACCCCTCCACTTT. Its translation: CASSGIRAGISSPLHF. The V gene is TRBV9, the J gene TRBJ1-6; possibly TRBD1 for D (5 bases). The CDR3 consists of 16 residues. Trimming pared 3 bases from V and 9 bases from J, leaving 19 bases between. The germline V gene encodes CDR1 SGDLS and CDR2 YYNGEE.

The rearrangement joins TRBV6-5 to TRBJ1-1; weak D call: TRBD1 (5 bases). Trimming took off 0 bases at V and 6 bases at J, with 11 bases between the two ends. The CDR3 totals 14 residues. CDR1 and CDR2 (germline): MNHEY, SVGAGI. CDR3 sequence reads: CASSYSFRVPEAFF. The CDR3 region has the DNA TGTGCCAGCAGTTACTCGTTCAGGGTCCCTGAAGCTTTCTTT.

V is TRBV7-6 and J is TRBJ2-7; 7 bases map to TRBD2. CDR1 and CDR2 (germline): SGHVS, FNYEAQ. The CDR3 consists of 15 residues. Losses at the gene ends were 1 base for V and 3 bases for J; bases not matched to a gene: 6. CDR3 region: CASSLDPTSIYEQYF. The CDR3 DNA is TGTGCCAGCAGCTTAGACCCGACTAGCATCTACGAGCAGTACTTC.

This clonotype was observed many times. The rearrangement links TRBV5-1 to TRBJ2-3, with D perhaps matching TRBD1 or TRBD2 (5 bases each). There are 15 residues in the CDR3. Trimming took off 0 bases at V and 2 bases at J, with 10 bases between the two ends. CDR1 is SGHRS and CDR2 is YFSETQ in the germline V gene. As DNA, the CDR3 is TGCGCCAGCAGCTTGGTGGGTGGGACCACAGATACGCAGTATTTT. Residues: CASSLVGGTTDTQYF.

The chain employs TRBV20-1 and TRBJ1-2; tentatively, D is TRBD1 (6 bases). CDR3 length equals 15 residues. CDR1 and CDR2 from the germline V gene are DFQATT and SNEGSKA (reference sequence). The ends were cut back, 2 bases at V and 4 bases at J, with 17 bases in the middle. CDR3 sequence (DNA): TGCAGTGCTAGACCGCGGGGGGGCGCAGTCTATGGCTACACCTTC. Amino acid sequence: CSARPRGGAVYGYTF.